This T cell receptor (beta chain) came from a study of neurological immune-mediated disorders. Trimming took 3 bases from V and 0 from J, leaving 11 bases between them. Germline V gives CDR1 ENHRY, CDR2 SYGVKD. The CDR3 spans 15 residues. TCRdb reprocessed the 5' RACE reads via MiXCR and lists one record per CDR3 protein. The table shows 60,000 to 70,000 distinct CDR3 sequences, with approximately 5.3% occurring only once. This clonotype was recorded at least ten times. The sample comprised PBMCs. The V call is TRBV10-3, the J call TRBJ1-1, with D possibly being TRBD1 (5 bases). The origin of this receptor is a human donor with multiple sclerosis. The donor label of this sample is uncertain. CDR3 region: CAISEPGAVNTEAFF. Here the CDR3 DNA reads TGTGCCATCAGTGAACCCGGGGCAGTGAACACTGAAGCTTTCTTT.